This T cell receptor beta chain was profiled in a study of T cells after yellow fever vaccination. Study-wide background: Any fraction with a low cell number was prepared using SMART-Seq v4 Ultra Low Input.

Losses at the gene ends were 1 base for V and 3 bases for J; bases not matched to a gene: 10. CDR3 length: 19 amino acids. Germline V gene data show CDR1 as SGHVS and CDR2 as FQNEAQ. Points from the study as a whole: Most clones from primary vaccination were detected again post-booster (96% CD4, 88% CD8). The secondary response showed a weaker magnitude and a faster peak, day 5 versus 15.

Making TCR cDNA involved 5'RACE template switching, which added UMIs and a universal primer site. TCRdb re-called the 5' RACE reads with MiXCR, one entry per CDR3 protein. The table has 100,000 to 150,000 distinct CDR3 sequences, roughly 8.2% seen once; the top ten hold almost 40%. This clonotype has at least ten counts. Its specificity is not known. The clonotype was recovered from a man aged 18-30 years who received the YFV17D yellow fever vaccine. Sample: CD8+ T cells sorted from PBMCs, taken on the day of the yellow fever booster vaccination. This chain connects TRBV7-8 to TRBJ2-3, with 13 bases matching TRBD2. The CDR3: CASSLDKGTSGGETDTQYF. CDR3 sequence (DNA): TGTGCCAGCAGCTTAGATAAGGGAACTAGCGGGGGGGAGACAGATACGCAGTATTTT.